This T cell receptor (beta chain) was observed in a study of graft-versus-host responses after intestinal transplantation (dated by TCRdb to about 2021). Study-wide context: The transplants that recipients got were multivisceral, liver-intestinal, or isolated intestinal. Instead of going to the commercial service, samples from a few later patients were sequenced in-house on an Illumina MiSeq and processed with MiXCR. Of the approximately 24 intestinal transplant recipients enrolled in the cohort, one of whom was a retransplant, a few patients without pretransplant specimens were excluded. Bulk TCR-beta CDR3 sequencing was used to track graft-versus-host and host-versus-graft alloreactive T cell clones in the graft, circulation and bone marrow after intestinal transplantation. Donor T cell macrochimerism was defined as a peak of at least 4% donor T cells among recipient peripheral blood mononuclear cells. All recipients received anti-thymocyte globulin induction followed by maintenance tacrolimus and steroids for around three years. To identify alloreactive clones, pre-transplant mixed lymphocyte reaction products were sequenced and then compared with unstimulated pre-transplant donor and recipient T cells.

Findings and caveats that apply to the study as a whole: Early after transplant, peak levels of circulating GvH clones were associated with declines in HvG clones. The conclusions were limited by the relatively low number and heterogeneity of the intestinal transplant patients. High GvH to HvG T cell clonal ratios were observed in the allografts of patients with donor T cell macrochimerism. GvH clones turned up in recipient bone marrow, with some appearing earlier in ileal mucosa or blood, a pattern consistent with an intestinal mucosal origin.

The CDR3 holds 12 amino acids from the cysteine to the phenylalanine. Just the 36-base CDR3 DNA is kept, in frame starting at base 1. The CDR1 and CDR2 encoded by the germline V gene are MDHEN and SYDVKM. V is clipped by 6 bases and J by 0 bases, and the sequence between their germline boundaries is 6 bases long. Explained via the paper, the time point label denotes: cells obtained before transplantation from donor or recipient. Mixed lymphocyte reactions plated approximately 200,000 CFSE-labeled pre-transplant responders with approximately 200,000 irradiated violet-dye-labeled stimulators and were cultured for about six days. After the mixed lymphocyte reaction, proliferating CD3+CD4+CFSE-low and CD3+CD8+CFSE-low responder cells were FACS-sorted on a BD Influx sorter. Within its sample, this clone is medium-sized (0.01 to 0.1%). No base qualities exist here, and no much larger clone lies one base off it.

Receptors were amplified or captured by the immunoSEQ multiplex PCR assay. In most patients, genomic DNA was isolated using the Qiagen DNeasy Blood and Tissue Kit and sent frozen to Adaptive Biotechnologies for TCR sequencing. For most patients, high-throughput TCR-beta CDR3 sequencing of genomic DNA was performed by Adaptive Biotechnologies. The study's processing was this. Adaptive's ImmunoSEQ software was the source of the TCR sequencing data for fewer than 20 patients, while a few other patients were processed with MiXCR and VDJtools. To correct CD4 versus CD8 sorting errors, sequences present in both subsets at a frequency ratio below 5:1 were removed. Because the origin of CDR3 nucleotide sequences shared between donor and recipient could not be assigned, those sequences were removed. At least 2-fold expansion over unstimulated cells and a minimum CFSE-low frequency of 0.002% (template counts) or 0.001% (read counts) were required for clones to be classified as alloreactive. Clones detected in sequenced pre-transplant spleen, lymph node, or MLR CFSE-low populations of the donor or recipient were defined as mappable. Cumulative frequency of alloreactive clones was calculated as a percentage of all sequences weighted by copy number. In TCRdb, the immuneACCESS table is reduced to in-frame sequences with V and J assigned. These tables do not hold every clone; where another copy was compared, an unresolved V gene accounts for under half, and the others remain unexplained. That table gives V, J and clone size, and the DNA gave D and trimming. Across this sample there are roughly 10,000 clones, with approximately 33% seen only once. The ten largest account for under 2% of the sample.

The chain is assembled from TRBV28 and TRBJ2-7; the D gene lacks a confident call. The sequence was obtained from a human patient who was an organ donor for intestinal transplantation. Here the sequenced sample was alloreactive CD4+ T cells from a mixed lymphocyte reaction culture, taken before transplantation. In light of the paper, this sample's cell subset or site label describes: CFSE-low proliferating T cells sorted from roughly six-day pre-transplant mixed lymphocyte reaction (GvH or HvG direction). The sequenced DNA is TGTGCCAGCAGGGCTGGCTCCTACGAGCAGTACTTC. Its translation is CASRAGSYEQYF.